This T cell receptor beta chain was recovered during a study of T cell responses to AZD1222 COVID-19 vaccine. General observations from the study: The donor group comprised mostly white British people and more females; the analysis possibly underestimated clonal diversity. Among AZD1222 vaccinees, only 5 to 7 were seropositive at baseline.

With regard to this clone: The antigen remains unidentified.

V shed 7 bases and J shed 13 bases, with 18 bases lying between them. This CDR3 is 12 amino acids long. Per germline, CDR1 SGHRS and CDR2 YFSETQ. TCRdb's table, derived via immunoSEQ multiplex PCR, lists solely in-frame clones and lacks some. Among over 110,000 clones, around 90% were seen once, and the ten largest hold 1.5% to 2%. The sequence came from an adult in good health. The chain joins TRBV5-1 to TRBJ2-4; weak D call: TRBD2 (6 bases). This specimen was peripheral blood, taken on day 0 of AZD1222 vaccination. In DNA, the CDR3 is TGCGCCAGCTCAAGGGAGGAAGGCAGCCAGTACTTC. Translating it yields CASSREEGSQYF.